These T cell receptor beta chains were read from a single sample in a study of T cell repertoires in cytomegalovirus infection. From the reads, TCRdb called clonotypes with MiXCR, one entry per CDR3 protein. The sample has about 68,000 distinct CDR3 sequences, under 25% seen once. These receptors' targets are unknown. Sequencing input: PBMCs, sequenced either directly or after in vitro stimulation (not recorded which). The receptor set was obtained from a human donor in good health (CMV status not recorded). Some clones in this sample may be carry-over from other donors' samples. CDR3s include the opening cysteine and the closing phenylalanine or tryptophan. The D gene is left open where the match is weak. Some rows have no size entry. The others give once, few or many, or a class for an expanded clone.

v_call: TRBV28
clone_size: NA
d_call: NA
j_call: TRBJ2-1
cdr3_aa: CASKEQNEQFF

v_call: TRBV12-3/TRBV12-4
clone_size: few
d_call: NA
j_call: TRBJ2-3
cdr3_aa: CASSDSRRGTDTQYF

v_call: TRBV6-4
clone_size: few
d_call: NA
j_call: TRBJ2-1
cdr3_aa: CASSDSRGAYNEQFF

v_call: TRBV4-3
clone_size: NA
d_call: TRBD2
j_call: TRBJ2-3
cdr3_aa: CASSPGTSGSRTDTQYF

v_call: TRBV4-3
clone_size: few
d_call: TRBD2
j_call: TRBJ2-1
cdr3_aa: CASSQSGGWGNEQFF

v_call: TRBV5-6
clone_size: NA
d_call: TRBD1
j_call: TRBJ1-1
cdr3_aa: CASSLEGQGATEAFF

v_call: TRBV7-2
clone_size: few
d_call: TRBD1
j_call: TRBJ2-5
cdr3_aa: CASSSREKGARETQYF

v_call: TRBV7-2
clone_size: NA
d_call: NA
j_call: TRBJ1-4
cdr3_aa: CASSLEGGHSEKLFF

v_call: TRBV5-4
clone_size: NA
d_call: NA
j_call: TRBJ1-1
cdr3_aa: CASRFRQTTEAFF

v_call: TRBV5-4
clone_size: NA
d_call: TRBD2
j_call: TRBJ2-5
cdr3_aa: CASSPGGQGETQYF

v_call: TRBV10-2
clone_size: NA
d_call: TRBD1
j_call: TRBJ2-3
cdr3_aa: CASSTGGRSDTQYF

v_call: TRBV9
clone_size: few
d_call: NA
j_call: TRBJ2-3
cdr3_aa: CASSVGDTQYF

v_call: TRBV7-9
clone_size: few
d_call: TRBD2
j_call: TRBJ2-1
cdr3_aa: CASSEAGRVGVNEQFF

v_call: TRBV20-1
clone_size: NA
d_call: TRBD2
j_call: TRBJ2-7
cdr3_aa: CSASPMAGGAHEQYF

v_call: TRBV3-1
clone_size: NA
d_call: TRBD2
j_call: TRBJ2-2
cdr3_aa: CASSRTSRPTGELFF

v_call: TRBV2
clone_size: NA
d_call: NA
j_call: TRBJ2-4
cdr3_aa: CASSQSLGDIQYF

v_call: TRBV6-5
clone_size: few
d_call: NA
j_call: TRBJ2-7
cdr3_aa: CASRTRTRLGHEQYF

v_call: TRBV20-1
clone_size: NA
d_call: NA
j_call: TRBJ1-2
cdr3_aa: CSAPGAQGLSYGYTF

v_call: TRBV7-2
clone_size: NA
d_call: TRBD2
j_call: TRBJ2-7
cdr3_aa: CASSLVRGLAAPYEQYF

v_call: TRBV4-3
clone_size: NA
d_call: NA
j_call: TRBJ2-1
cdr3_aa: CASSHILGSEQFF

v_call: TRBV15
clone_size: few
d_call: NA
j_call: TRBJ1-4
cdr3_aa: CATSRDIRATNEKLFF

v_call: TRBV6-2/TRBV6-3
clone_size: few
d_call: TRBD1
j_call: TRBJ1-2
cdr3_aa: CASRPGGQGHGYTF

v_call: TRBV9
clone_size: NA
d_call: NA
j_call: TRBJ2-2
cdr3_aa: CASSVAPGKGSRELFF

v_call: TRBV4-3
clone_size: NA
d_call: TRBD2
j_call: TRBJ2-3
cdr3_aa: CASSQSAGGGTDTQYF

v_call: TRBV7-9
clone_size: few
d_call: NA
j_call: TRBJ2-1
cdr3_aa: CASSLFGAANEQFF

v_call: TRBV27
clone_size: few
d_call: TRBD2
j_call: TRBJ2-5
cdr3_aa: CASSSLSGRGETQYF

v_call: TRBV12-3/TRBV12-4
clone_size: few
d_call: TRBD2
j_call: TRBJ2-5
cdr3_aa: CASSLREGGVTQYF

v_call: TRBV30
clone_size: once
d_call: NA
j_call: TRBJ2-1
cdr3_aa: CAWHSPRAYNEQFF

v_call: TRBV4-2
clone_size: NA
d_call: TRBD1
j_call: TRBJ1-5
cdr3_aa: CASSPFPGQGSNQPQHF

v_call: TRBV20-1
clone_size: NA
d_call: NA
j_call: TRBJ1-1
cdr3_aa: CRGRAGNTEAFF

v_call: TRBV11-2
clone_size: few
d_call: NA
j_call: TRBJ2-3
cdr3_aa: CASSLQGPTDTQYF

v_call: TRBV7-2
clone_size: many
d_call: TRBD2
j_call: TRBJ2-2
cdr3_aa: CASSMTSGRAGELFF

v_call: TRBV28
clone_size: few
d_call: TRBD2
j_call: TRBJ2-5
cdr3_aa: CASSSPGLEETQYF

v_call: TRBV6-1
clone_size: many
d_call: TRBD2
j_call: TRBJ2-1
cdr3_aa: CASSYLREWGNEQFF

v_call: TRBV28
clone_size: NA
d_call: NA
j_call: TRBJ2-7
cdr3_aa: CASSFEYEQYF

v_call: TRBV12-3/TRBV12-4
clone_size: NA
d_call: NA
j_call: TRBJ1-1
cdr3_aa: CASSGQMNTEAFF

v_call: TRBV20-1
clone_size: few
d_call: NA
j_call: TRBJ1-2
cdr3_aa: CSAIEGPVKGYTF

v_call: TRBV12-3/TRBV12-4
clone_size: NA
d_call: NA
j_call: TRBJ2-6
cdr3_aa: CASSLGGAGANVLTF

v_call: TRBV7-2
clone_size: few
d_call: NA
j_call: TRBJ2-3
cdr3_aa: CASSPEVFSTDTQYF

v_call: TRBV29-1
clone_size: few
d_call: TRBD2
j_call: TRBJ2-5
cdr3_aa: CSLRPSGQETQYF

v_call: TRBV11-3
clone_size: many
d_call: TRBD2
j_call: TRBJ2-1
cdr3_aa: CASSGTSGSSYNEQFF

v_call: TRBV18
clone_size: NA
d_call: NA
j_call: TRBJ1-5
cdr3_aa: CASSPAGMGNQPQHF

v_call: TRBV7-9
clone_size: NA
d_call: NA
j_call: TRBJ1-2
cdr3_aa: CASSFGSDGYTF

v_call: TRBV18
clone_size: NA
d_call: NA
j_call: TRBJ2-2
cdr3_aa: CASSPPDTYTGELFF

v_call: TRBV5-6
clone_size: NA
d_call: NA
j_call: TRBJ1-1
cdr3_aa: CASSLRGLEAFF

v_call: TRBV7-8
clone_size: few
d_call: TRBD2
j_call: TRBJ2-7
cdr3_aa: CASSAVQLAGVEQYF

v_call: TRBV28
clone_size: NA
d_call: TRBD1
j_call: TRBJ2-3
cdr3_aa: CAIRQGVRDTQYF

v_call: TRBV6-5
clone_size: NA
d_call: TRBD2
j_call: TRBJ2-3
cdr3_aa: CASSRGRGADTQYF

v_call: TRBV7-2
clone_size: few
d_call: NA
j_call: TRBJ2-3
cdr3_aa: CASSSGGGGSTDTQYF

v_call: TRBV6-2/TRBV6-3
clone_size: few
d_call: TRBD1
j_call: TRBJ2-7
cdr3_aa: CASTIPGQEQYF

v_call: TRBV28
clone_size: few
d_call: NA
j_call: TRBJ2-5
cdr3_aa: CASIGTNRETQYF

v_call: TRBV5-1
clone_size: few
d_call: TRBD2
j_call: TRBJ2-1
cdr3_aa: CASSPTSGRIGSSYNEQFF

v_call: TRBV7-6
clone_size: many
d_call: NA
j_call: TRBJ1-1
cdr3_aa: CASSPPSESGMNTEAFF

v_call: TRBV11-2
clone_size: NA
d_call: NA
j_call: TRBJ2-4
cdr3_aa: CASSRDPFLTKNIQYF

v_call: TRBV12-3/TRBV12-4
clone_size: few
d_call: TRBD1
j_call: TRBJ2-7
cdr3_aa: CASSFTGGYEQYF